This TCR beta chain was profiled in a study of T cells after yellow fever vaccination. Notes on the study in general: Post-booster reappearance was seen for most primary-vaccination clones (just under 97% CD4, roughly 86% CD8). High-abundance clonotypes from the bulk population could contaminate FACS-sorted repertoires.

The germline CDR1 and CDR2 sequences are LNHNV and YYDKDF (reference sequence). The CDR3 runs to 15 residues. Trimming cost V 1 base and J 0 bases, with 9 bases left between them. In making TCR cDNA, 5'RACE template switching added a universal primer site and UMIs to it. TCRdb ran MiXCR on the 5' RACE reads and lists one entry per CDR3 protein. The sample has just under 600,000 distinct CDR3 sequences; roughly 14% are singletons. This clonotype was counted between two and nine times. Its matching antigen is unknown. The clonotype originates from a man aged 30-40 years who received the YFV17D yellow fever vaccine. The chain carries TRBV15 and TRBJ1-2; D perhaps matches TRBD1 (5 bases). Sequencing used PBMCs, obtained on the day of the yellow fever booster vaccination. CDR3 bases: TGTGCCACCAGCAGAGGGGCAGGGACTAACTATGGCTACACCTTC. Its protein is CATSRGAGTNYGYTF.